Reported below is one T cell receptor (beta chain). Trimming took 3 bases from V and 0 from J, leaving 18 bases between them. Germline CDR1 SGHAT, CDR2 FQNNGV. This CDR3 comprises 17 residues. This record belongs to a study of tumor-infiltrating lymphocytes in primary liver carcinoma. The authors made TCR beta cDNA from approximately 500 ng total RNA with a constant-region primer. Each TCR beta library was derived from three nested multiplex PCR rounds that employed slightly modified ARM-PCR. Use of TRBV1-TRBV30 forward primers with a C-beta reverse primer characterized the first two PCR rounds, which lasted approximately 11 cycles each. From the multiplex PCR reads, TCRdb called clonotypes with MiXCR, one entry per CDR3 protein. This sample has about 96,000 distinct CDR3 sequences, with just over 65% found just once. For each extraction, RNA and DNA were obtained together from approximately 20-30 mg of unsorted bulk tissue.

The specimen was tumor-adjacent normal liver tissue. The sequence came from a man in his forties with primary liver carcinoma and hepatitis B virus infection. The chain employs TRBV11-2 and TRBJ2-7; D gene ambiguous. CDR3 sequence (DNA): TGTGCCAGCAGCTTGGACCCATCTTTGTCCCTCTCCTACGAGCAGTACTTC. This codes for CASSLDPSLSLSYEQYF.